Listed below are T cell receptor beta chains from one sample, sequenced in a study of response to subunit inactivated influenza vaccine. Via MiXCR, TCRdb re-called the RT-PCR reads, giving one row per CDR3 protein. There are around 600,000 distinct CDR3 sequences in the sample; approximately 10% occur only once, and roughly 11% lies in the top ten. These sequences were also reported in another study, on T cells expressing NK-cell markers.

This sample comprised PBMCs from blood, obtained on the day of vaccination. Receptors originate from a man aged 50 or older who received an inactivated influenza vaccine. The CDR3 runs from the conserved cysteine through the conserved F or W. A D gene is named only where the DNA matches it firmly. The listing skips clone size in some rows; elsewhere it reads once, few, many or a size class.

size,J,D,V,CDR3,DNA
few,TRBJ2-1,TRBD1,TRBV7-2,CASSLSGTGNNEQFF,TGTGCCAGCAGCCTATCCGGGACAGGAAACAATGAGCAGTTCTTC
few,TRBJ1-2,NA,TRBV4-2,CASSHGDGGYTF,TGTGCCAGCAGCCACGGCGACGGTGGCTACACCTTC
NA,TRBJ2-2,TRBD2,TRBV7-2,CASSPSGGPTGELFF,TGTGCCAGCAGCCCAAGCGGGGGCCCCACCGGGGAGCTGTTTTTT
NA,TRBJ2-1,NA,TRBV20-1,CTSRRGTQLNEQFF,TGCACCTCGAGGCGTGGGACCCAATTAAATGAGCAGTTCTTC
few,TRBJ2-7,NA,TRBV6-2/TRBV6-3,CASSHLYPGEQYF,TGTGCCAGCAGCCACCTCTATCCAGGCGAGCAGTACTTC
NA,TRBJ2-2,TRBD2,TRBV7-6,CASSLHQREAIGGELFF,TGTGCCAGCAGCTTACACCAGCGGGAGGCAATAGGCGGGGAGCTGTTTTTT
NA,TRBJ2-7,TRBD2,TRBV7-8,CASSLVAGGGYEQYF,TGTGCCAGCAGCTTAGTGGCGGGAGGGGGCTACGAGCAGTACTTC
few,TRBJ1-1,NA,TRBV4-2,CASSQDEGSTEAFF,TGTGCCAGCAGCCAAGATGAGGGGAGCACTGAAGCTTTCTTT
few,TRBJ1-2,NA,TRBV5-1,CASSLEGRGNDYGYTF,TGCGCCAGCAGCTTGGAGGGCAGGGGTAACGACTATGGCTACACCTTC
few,TRBJ2-7,TRBD1,TRBV5-8,CASSWDRDPYEQYF,TGTGCCAGCAGCTGGGACAGGGACCCCTACGAGCAGTACTTC
few,TRBJ1-5,TRBD1,TRBV28,CASSRLRGLGVSNNQPQHF,TGTGCCAGCAGTAGATTAAGGGGGCTGGGGGTTTCGAACAATCAGCCCCAGCATTTT
once,TRBJ1-5,NA,TRBV6-1,CASSGGVLMGQPQHF,TGTGCCAGCAGCGGGGGGGTCCTGATGGGTCAGCCCCAGCATTTT
NA,TRBJ2-1,NA,TRBV12-3/TRBV12-4,CASSLSQDYNEQFF,TGTGCCAGCAGTTTAAGTCAAGACTACAATGAGCAGTTCTTC
NA,TRBJ2-7,NA,TRBV25-1,CASSESDSSYEQYF,TGTGCCAGCAGTGAATCGGACAGCTCCTACGAGCAGTACTTC
NA,TRBJ2-3,NA,TRBV5-1,CASSSSGHTDTQYF,TGCGCCAGCAGCTCATCCGGGCACACAGATACGCAGTATTTT
NA,TRBJ2-3,NA,TRBV15,CATSRDGGNGGTQYF,TGTGCCACCAGCAGAGATGGCGGGAATGGAGGTACGCAGTATTTT
many,TRBJ2-7,NA,TRBV11-2,CASSPTPGFINYEQYF,TGTGCCAGCAGCCCCACCCCAGGATTCATTAACTACGAGCAGTACTTC
few,TRBJ2-7,TRBD2,TRBV7-2,CASSPFAGGPYEQYF,TGTGCCAGCAGCCCTTTCGCGGGAGGCCCCTACGAGCAGTACTTC
few,TRBJ2-3,TRBD2,TRBV7-9,CASSGGLVGTDTQYF,TGTGCCAGCAGCGGGGGACTAGTGGGCACAGATACGCAGTATTTT
NA,TRBJ1-2,TRBD1,TRBV12-3/TRBV12-4,CASSLAGQGALNYGYTF,TGTGCCAGCAGTTTAGCGGGGCAGGGGGCCCTGAACTATGGCTACACCTTC
NA,TRBJ2-3,TRBD2,TRBV20-1,CSAEAGEGSYTDTQYF,TGCAGTGCTGAGGCGGGAGAAGGATCGTACACAGATACGCAGTATTTT
NA,TRBJ2-5,NA,TRBV5-1,CASSLRPLETQYF,TGCGCCAGCAGCTTGCGTCCTTTAGAGACCCAGTACTTC
NA,TRBJ2-1,NA,TRBV20-1,CSARDTSGGSYNQQFF,TGCAGTGCTAGAGATACCAGCGGAGGCTCCTACAATCAGCAGTTCTTC
many,TRBJ2-7,TRBD1,TRBV12-3/TRBV12-4,CASSPWGQGSYEQYF,TGTGCCAGCAGTCCATGGGGACAGGGGAGTTACGAGCAGTACTTC
few,TRBJ2-5,NA,TRBV12-3/TRBV12-4,CASSRRAQETQYF,TGTGCCAGCAGTCGGAGGGCCCAAGAGACCCAGTACTTC
many,TRBJ2-3,TRBD2,TRBV28,CASSSELAGGRNTQYF,TGTGCCAGCAGTTCCGAACTAGCGGGAGGGCGGAATACGCAGTATTTT
few,TRBJ2-7,NA,TRBV6-1,CASRQIRVGEQYF,TGTGCCAGCAGGCAAATCAGGGTCGGGGAGCAGTACTTC
few,TRBJ2-3,TRBD2,TRBV18,CASSPLAVTDTQYF,TGTGCCAGCTCACCCCTAGCGGTCACAGATACGCAGTATTTT
NA,TRBJ2-6,TRBD1,TRBV5-1,CASRFTGGAGMISSGANVLTF,TGCGCCAGCAGGTTCACAGGGGGCGCCGGGATGATTAGCTCTGGGGCCAACGTCCTGACTTTC
NA,TRBJ2-7,NA,TRBV14,CASSQVSAEQYF,TGTGCCAGCAGCCAAGTCTCGGCCGAGCAGTACTTC
NA,TRBJ2-1,NA,TRBV7-9,CASSLGGGKGAF,TGTGCCAGCAGCTTAGGAGGAGGCAAAGGGGCCTTC
few,TRBJ2-1,TRBD2,TRBV24-1,CATSALQAGGSNEQFF,TGTGCCACCAGCGCTCTCCAAGCGGGAGGGAGCAATGAGCAGTTCTTC
many,TRBJ2-2,TRBD2,TRBV11-2,CASSLTSGTGELFF,TGTGCCAGCAGCTTAACTAGCGGGACCGGGGAGCTGTTTTTT
many,TRBJ1-4,NA,TRBV7-2,CASSLDPGVWEKLFF,TGTGCCAGCAGCTTAGACCCAGGAGTTTGGGAAAAACTGTTTTTT
few,TRBJ2-2,NA,TRBV13,CASSLARPRGSYGAGELFF,TGTGCCAGCAGCTTAGCCCGGCCGCGCGGGTCGTACGGAGCTGGGGAGCTGTTTTTT
NA,TRBJ2-2,NA,TRBV2,CASRVPGRTEKGELFF,TGTGCCAGCAGAGTTCCGGGACGTACAGAGAAGGGGGAGCTGTTTTTT
NA,TRBJ2-6,TRBD1,TRBV6-2/TRBV6-3,CASSQGQGAAGANVLTF,TGTGCCAGCAGTCAAGGACAGGGGGCTGCTGGGGCCAACGTCCTGACTTTC
NA,TRBJ1-1,NA,TRBV5-1,CASQVGSDTEAFF,TGCGCCAGCCAGGTTGGTTCGGACACTGAAGCTTTCTTT
few,TRBJ2-3,NA,TRBV3-1,CASSPYDSEGTQYF,TGTGCCAGCAGCCCCTACGACTCCGAGGGTACGCAGTATTTT
few,TRBJ2-1,NA,TRBV6-2/TRBV6-3,CATLFSGGVAYNEQFF,TGTGCCACCCTATTTTCCGGGGGAGTCGCCTACAATGAGCAGTTCTTC
NA,TRBJ2-1,NA,TRBV20-1,CSAKIGDNEQFF,TGCAGTGCAAAGATAGGTGACAATGAGCAGTTCTTC
NA,TRBJ2-1,TRBD2,TRBV18,CASSRLAFDEQFF,TGTGCCAGCTCACGACTAGCGTTCGATGAGCAGTTCTTC
NA,TRBJ1-6,NA,TRBV28,CASRGDKEGYGSPLHF,TGTGCCAGCAGAGGGGACAAGGAAGGGTACGGTTCACCCCTCCACTTT
NA,TRBJ2-1,NA,TRBV3-1,CASSPKRRGGQFF,TGTGCCAGCAGCCCGAAGAGGAGGGGCGGGCAGTTCTTC
few,TRBJ2-1,NA,TRBV6-4,CASSDRVGKGQFF,TGTGCCAGCAGTGACAGGGTGGGAAAAGGGCAGTTCTTC
few,TRBJ1-4,TRBD1,TRBV7-9,CASSLSDRGSLVGKLFF,TGTGCCAGCAGCTTAAGCGACAGGGGGTCCTTAGTTGGAAAACTGTTTTTT
few,TRBJ2-5,TRBD2,TRBV5-1,CASSQLAEGETQYF,TGCGCCAGCAGCCAACTAGCGGAGGGGGAGACCCAGTACTTC
few,TRBJ2-5,NA,TRBV20-1,CSARSLGREVQTQYF,TGCAGTGCTAGAAGTCTGGGCAGGGAGGTGCAGACCCAGTACTTC
many,TRBJ2-3,NA,TRBV7-6,CASSDPTGQDTQYF,TGTGCCAGCAGCGATCCAACAGGGCAAGATACGCAGTATTTT
few,TRBJ2-2,TRBD1,TRBV5-1,CASRQGAVTGELFF,TGCGCCAGCCGACAGGGGGCGGTCACCGGGGAGCTGTTTTTT
once,TRBJ2-5,NA,TRBV7-6,CASSPGSIQETQYF,TGTGCCAGCAGCCCCGGGTCTATACAAGAGACCCAGTACTTC
NA,TRBJ1-5,NA,TRBV27,CASSLRGGEQPQHF,TGTGCCAGCAGTTTAAGAGGGGGTGAGCAGCCCCAGCATTTT
few,TRBJ2-2,NA,TRBV30,CAWKGTYTGELFF,TGTGCCTGGAAGGGGACATACACCGGGGAGCTGTTTTTT
NA,TRBJ2-7,NA,TRBV6-1,CASSEAWRGNGEQYF,TGTGCCAGCAGTGAAGCGTGGAGGGGGAACGGCGAGCAGTACTTC
NA,TRBJ1-6,NA,TRBV29-1,CSAQDSYNSPLHF,TGCAGCGCTCAGGACAGTTATAATTCACCCCTCCACTTT